One and the same sample provided the 24 T cell receptor beta chains below, sequenced in a study of blood T cell repertoires in COVID-19 (dated by TCRdb to about 2020). The method behind the library was the immunoSEQ multiplex PCR assay. The table comes from immuneACCESS by way of TCRdb, which keeps in-frame sequences with V and J called. Part of the clones is missing from these tables; in studies checked, under half for an unresolved V gene and the rest for unknown reasons. For this sample the table gives more than 200,000 clones, of which approximately 83% were detected only once. Roughly 27% of the sample is taken by the ten largest. The sequenced material came from peripheral blood. The receptors were sampled from a man aged 40-49 years with acute or convalescent COVID-19.

V gene TRBV30 combines with J gene TRBJ1-2; perhaps TRBD1 as D (5 bases). The CDR3 has 15 residues. The germline V and J ends were trimmed by 1 base and 4 bases, with 16 bases remaining between them. CDR1 and CDR2 (germline): GTSNPN, SVGIG (reference sequence). The CDR3 bases are TGTGCCTGGAGTGCCATCCCGGGGGGAAGCTATGGCTACACCTTC. This encodes CAWSAIPGGSYGYTF.

The gene calls are TRBV19 and TRBJ2-3; the match to TRBD2 covers 9 bases. From germline, CDR1 is LNHDA and CDR2 SQIVND (reference sequence). V lost 5 bases and J lost 0; bases outside the gene matches: 3. The CDR3 runs 15 residues. As DNA, the CDR3 is TGTGCCAGTAGTGTTACTAGCGGGAGCACAGATACGCAGTATTTT. It specifies CASSVTSGSTDTQYF.

A few counts support this clone. The gene calls are TRBV7-9 and TRBJ1-5, with a possible D match to TRBD1 (5 bases). The germline V and J ends were trimmed by 3 bases and 3 bases, with 9 bases remaining between them. The CDR3 loop spans 14 amino acids. In germline, CDR1 is SEHNR, CDR2 FQNEAQ (reference sequence). CDR3 residues: CASSFSGINQPQHF. For the CDR3, the DNA is TGTGCCAGCAGCTTCTCAGGGATCAATCAGCCCCAGCATTTT.

This clone has just one count. The rearrangement uses TRBV7-8 and TRBJ1-1; D unclear. CDR1 SGHVS and CDR2 FQNEAQ come from the germline V gene. V lost 5 bases to trimming and J lost 7 bases, with 20 bases between them. The CDR3 is 15 residues long. The CDR3 loop is CASSPFGSERSEAFF. DNA of the CDR3: TGTGCCAGCAGCCCCTTCGGCAGCGAGCGAAGTGAAGCTTTCTTT.

This clone was detected only a few times. The chain recombines TRBV5-1 with TRBJ2-2; D is possibly TRBD1 (6 bases). Germline loops: CDR1 SGHRS, CDR2 YFSETQ. V shed 1 base and J shed 1 base, with 8 bases lying between them. This CDR3 region has 15 residues. This chain's CDR3 is CASSLQGGNTGELFF. DNA of the CDR3: TGCGCCAGCAGCTTGCAAGGGGGGAACACCGGGGAGCTGTTTTTT.

This chain links TRBV7-9 with TRBJ2-7; TRBD1 matches at 9 bases. With 5 bases clipped from V and 2 bases from J, the junction kept 4 bases outside the gene matches. This CDR3 has 14 residues. CDR1 and CDR2 from the germline V gene are SEHNR and FQNEAQ (reference sequence). The CDR3 DNA reads TGTGCCAGCAGCCCGGGACAGGGTGCCTACGAGCAGTACTTC. Its translation is CASSPGQGAYEQYF.

This clone was counted a single time. One end of the junction fails to match germline, which may point to a read error. The chain employs TRBV18 and TRBJ1-4; 7 nucleotides agree with TRBD1. The CDR3 extends over 14 amino acids. Germline-derived CDR1 and CDR2 are KGHSH and LQKENI. The CDR3 bases are TGTGCCAGCTCGCCACAGGGGAGGGATGAAAAACTGTTTTTT. Residues: CASSPQGRDEKLFF. The full variable domain, with the rest looked up from reference TRBV18 and TRBJ1-4, is NAGVMQNPRHLVRRRGQEARLRCSPMKGHSHVYWYRQLPEEGLKFMVYLQKENIIDESGMPKERFSAEFPKEGPSILRIQQVVRGDSAAYFCASSPQGRDEKLFFGSGTQLSVL.

This clone was observed once. The rearrangement uses TRBV6-2 or TRBV6-3 and TRBJ2-7; TRBD2 matches 7 bases. CDR1 and CDR2 from the germline V gene are MNHEY and SVGEGT. This CDR3 contains 13 residues. The V and J ends lost 3 bases and 7 bases, in that order; junction bases with no gene match: 6. The CDR3 here is CASSYAGAGEQYF. The CDR3 nucleotides are TGTGCCAGCAGTTATGCGGGAGCAGGGGAGCAGTACTTC.

The genes are TRBV6-2 or TRBV6-3 and TRBJ2-7; TRBD1 might be the D (6 bases). The germline V gene encodes CDR1 MNHEY and CDR2 SVGEGT. This CDR3 contains 14 residues. V lost 8 bases and J 0 bases, leaving 14 bases between the germline ends. Written as DNA, the CDR3 is TGTGCCAGCGGCCAAACAGGGATCTCCTACGAGCAGTACTTC. Encoded protein: CASGQTGISYEQYF.

V and J are TRBV7-2 and TRBJ2-7; a weak D match, TRBD2 (6 bases). V dropped 6 bases and J dropped 8 bases, with 17 bases sitting between them. This CDR3 spans 13 amino acids. The germline CDR1 and CDR2 sequences are SGHTA and FQGNSA. This CDR3 reads CASSHGREQKQYF. CDR3 in DNA: TGTGCCAGCAGTCACGGCCGGGAGCAGAAGCAGTACTTC.

The count of this clone is one. The chain is built from TRBV10-3 and TRBJ2-5; 14 bases agree with TRBD2. V shed 6 bases and J 4 bases; nucleotides not matched to a gene: 1. Germline V gives CDR1 ENHRY, CDR2 SYGVKD. CDR3 length: 14 amino acids. The CDR3 nucleotides are TGTGCCATCAGCGGGACTAGCGGGAGAGAGACCCAGTACTTC. Translated: CAISGTSGRETQYF.

This chain links TRBV27 with TRBJ1-4, with 7 nucleotides matching TRBD1. V gave up 2 bases and J gave up 3 bases; unmatched junction bases: 3. This CDR3 region has 15 residues. From germline, CDR1 is MNHEY and CDR2 SMNVEV (reference sequence). DNA of the CDR3: TGTGCCAGCAGTTTAAGGGGGCTCCCTAATGAAAAACTGTTTTTT. This codes for CASSLRGLPNEKLFF.

The V gene is TRBV7-8, the J gene TRBJ1-1, with TRBD1 matching over 11 bases. Germline CDR1 SGHVS, CDR2 FQNEAQ. CDR3 length: 17 residues. The V segment lost 5 bases and the J segment 5 bases; nucleotides outside the gene matches: 13. The CDR3 DNA follows: TGTGCCAGCAGCCCCAGAATCGCCGGGACAGGGGGTACTGAAGCTTTCTTT. Amino acid sequence: CASSPRIAGTGGTEAFF.

The chain couples TRBV10-3 to TRBJ1-1; D is ambiguous. This CDR3 comprises 11 residues. With 8 bases removed from V and 4 bases from J, the gap between germline ends came to 8 bases. CDR1 ENHRY and CDR2 SYGVKD come from the germline V gene. CDR3 residues: CAISGGTEAFF. The CDR3 DNA follows: TGTGCCATCTCAGGAGGCACTGAAGCTTTCTTT.

The chain has TRBV5-4 and TRBJ1-4; possibly TRBD1 for D (5 bases). The CDR3 is made up of 15 amino acids. Germline V gene data show CDR1 as SGHNT and CDR2 as YYREEE (reference sequence). The V end lost 4 bases, the J end lost 8 bases, and 18 bases lay between the germline ends. The CDR3 here is CASSKIGQGGEKLFF. The CDR3 region has the DNA TGTGCCAGCAGCAAAATCGGGCAGGGTGGGGAAAAACTGTTTTTT.

The rearrangement uses TRBV6-5 and TRBJ2-3; 9 bases are shared with TRBD2. This CDR3 region has 14 residues. The trim removed 6 bases at V and 0 bases at J, leaving 1 base unmatched. Germline loops: CDR1 MNHEY, CDR2 SVGAGI. CDR3 bases: TGTGCCAGCAGAACTAGCGGGAGCACAGATACGCAGTATTTT. This codes for CASRTSGSTDTQYF.

With respect to this clone: Distinct nucleotide sequences in the sample also encode this CDR3. This sequence joins TRBV19 and TRBJ1-2, with TRBD1 as a possible D gene (6 bases). CDR3 length equals 13 residues. Germline V lookup: CDR1 LNHDA, CDR2 SQIVND (reference sequence). V was shortened by 6 bases and J by 4 bases, with 12 bases between the two germline ends. CDR3 coding DNA: TGTGCCAGTAGCCCGCAGGGGTTCTATGGCTACACCTTC. It yields the protein CASSPQGFYGYTF.

The rearrangement links TRBV6-5 to TRBJ1-1, with a weak D call TRBD1 (5 bases). V dropped 6 bases and J dropped 5 bases, with 13 bases sitting between them. In germline, CDR1 is MNHEY, CDR2 SVGAGI. The CDR3 has 13 amino acids. The CDR3 protein is CASRPLRDTEAFF. CDR3 DNA sequence: TGTGCCAGCAGGCCTCTCAGGGATACTGAAGCTTTCTTT.

The chain links TRBV6-5 to TRBJ2-1; 10 bases line up with TRBD2. Looked up from germline, CDR1 is MNHEY and CDR2 is SVGAGI. This CDR3 spans 15 amino acids. Germline trimming cut 5 bases from V and 2 bases from J; bases unmatched to any gene: 3. CDR3 in DNA: TGTGCCAGCAGTCCCGGGACTAGCGCCTACAATGAGCAGTTCTTC. Protein product: CASSPGTSAYNEQFF.

The chain is built from TRBV6-6 and TRBJ2-1; 7 nucleotides match TRBD1. CDR1 and CDR2 from the germline V gene are MNHNY and SVGAGI (reference sequence). Trimming took 8 bases from V and 10 from J; bases not matched to a gene: 11. This CDR3 has 13 amino acids. The CDR3 region has the DNA TGTGCCAGCGGGCAGCAGGGGGTTGGCGAGCAGTTCTTC. This codes for CASGQQGVGEQFF.

This sequence joins TRBV30 and TRBJ1-4; 9 bases map to TRBD1. The CDR3 is made up of 16 amino acids. CDR1 GTSNPN and CDR2 SVGIG come from the germline V gene (reference sequence). V was clipped by 3 bases and J by 5 bases; unmatched bases: 10. CDR3 in DNA: TGTGCCTGGAGCGCCCACCCGGGACAGGGAAATGAAAAACTGTTTTTT. The encoded protein is CAWSAHPGQGNEKLFF. Together with reference TRBV30 and TRBJ1-4, the CDR3 gives the full variable domain: SQTIHQWPATLVQPVGSPLSLECTVEGTSNPNLYWYRQAAGRGLQLLFYSVGIGQISSEVPQNLSASRPQDRQFILSSKKLLLSDSGFYLCAWSAHPGQGNEKLFFGSGTQLSVL.

V is TRBV19 and J is TRBJ2-1; the match to TRBD2 covers 10 bases. V trimming: 5 bases; J trimming: 7 bases; junction bases outside the gene matches: 8. The germline gives CDR1 LNHDA, CDR2 SQIVND (reference sequence). This CDR3 is 15 amino acids long. The CDR3 loop is CASSPERAGGNEQFF. CDR3 coding DNA: TGTGCCAGTAGTCCGGAGCGAGCGGGAGGGAATGAGCAGTTCTTC.

A word on this clone: This CDR3 is also generated by other DNA sequences in the sample. This chain uses TRBV19 with TRBJ2-1; 8 bases align to TRBD2. V trimming: 3 bases; J trimming: 7 bases; junction bases outside the gene matches: 2. Looked up from germline, CDR1 is LNHDA and CDR2 is SQIVND (reference sequence). This CDR3 is 13 amino acids long. CDR3: CASSITGGNEQFF. In nucleotides, the CDR3 is TGTGCCAGTAGTATCACGGGAGGGAATGAGCAGTTCTTC.

This clone has a handful of counts. V usage is TRBV12-3 or TRBV12-4 and J usage is TRBJ1-1; 7 nucleotides agree with TRBD1. This CDR3 region has 12 residues. V shed 6 bases and J 8 bases; nucleotides not matched to a gene: 6. In nucleotides, the CDR3 is TGTGCCAGCAGCAAGGGGGCTGGCGAAGCTTTCTTT. Its protein is CASSKGAGEAFF.